This TCR beta chain was recovered during a study of regulatory T cells in long-lasting Graves disease. According to the study, TCR beta libraries were built with iRepertoire HTBI primers and CDR3-region Arm-PCR. MiXCR was run by TCRdb on the multiplex PCR reads, yielding one entry per CDR3 protein. This sample has roughly 500,000 distinct CDR3 sequences; 14% occur once, and the top ten carry approximately 15%. As to time point: newly diagnosed GD, antithyroid drugs for less than 3 months. From RNA extracted from PBMCs, the TCR library was made. Study results and limitations: Thyroid tissue was not studied; only peripheral blood was. Among samples with persistent disease, TRBV28, TRBJ1-2 and TRBJ2-5 were favored.

A few counts support this clonotype. What it binds is not known. CDR3 size: 21 residues. V dropped 6 bases and J dropped 7 bases, with 40 bases sitting between them. Germline loops: CDR1 DFQATT, CDR2 SNEGSKA (reference sequence). These data were also reused for a study on T cells in Graves' hyperthyroidism and ophthalmopathy. That publication notes: Diagnoses were established using clinical symptoms, serum thyroxine and TRAb, thyroid ultrasound and orbital computed tomography.

This chain uses TRBV20-1 with TRBJ2-1, with D maybe TRBD2 (6 bases). The sequence was obtained from a woman in her 50s with Graves disease. Sequenced here: peripheral blood mononuclear cells (PBMCs), sampled at new diagnosis, from a patient treated with antithyroid drugs. The CDR3 DNA is TGCAGTGCCAAAGGGGCCCGTAGCGTCTTCGCTTGGCGGGAAAAGCCGAATGAGCAGTTCTTC. Translated: CSAKGARSVFAWREKPNEQFF.